This T cell receptor beta chain was recovered during a study of glioma-infiltrating T cells. CDR3 length: 15 amino acids. Germline lookup yields CDR1 SGHRS and CDR2 YFSETQ. V was cut by 2 bases and J by 2 bases, with 13 bases left in between. The iRepertoire nested amplicon-rescue multiplex PCR amplified TCR alpha and beta CDR3s from RNA. TCRdb processed the multiplex PCR reads anew with MiXCR; each CDR3 protein has one entry. The data contain fewer than 250,000 distinct CDR3 sequences, about 32% of them singletons. A note on this clonotype: Lacking the conserved final phenylalanine or tryptophan, this CDR3 likely reflects a read error.

The TCR originated in a human donor with low-grade glioma or glioblastoma, undergoing nonglioma brain surgery, or in good health (not recorded which). The sequencing sample was made of glioma tissue, nonneoplastic brain tissue, or PBMCs (not recorded which). The genes are TRBV5-1 and TRBJ1-1; D is unresolved. CDR3 sequence reads: CASSFRGGRNTEAFL. Here the CDR3 DNA reads TGCGCCAGCAGCTTCCGGGGAGGTAGAAACACTGAAGCTTTCCTT.